Each of the 9 T cell receptor beta chains below was sequenced from the same sample in a study of CD8+CD57+ T cells in acquired aplastic anemia. Researchers used genomic DNA as the template to profile TCR beta VDJ and CDR3. MiXCR, run by TCRdb on the reads, gives a single entry per CDR3 protein. Among approximately 99,000 distinct CDR3 sequences listed, 51% were seen once. The sequencing sample was made of sorted CD4+, CD8+, or CD8+CD57+ T cells (not recorded which) from PBMCs. Every receptor here comes from a human donor in good health, serving as a control.

The chain employs TRBV25-1 and TRBJ1-2; 7 nucleotides align to TRBD1. CDR1 and CDR2 (germline): MGHDK, SYGVNS. The CDR3 has 13 residues. V trimming: 8 bases; J trimming: 0 bases; junction bases outside the gene matches: 3. The CDR3: CASRDRANYGYTF. In nucleotides, the CDR3 is TGTGCCAGCCGGGACAGAGCTAACTATGGCTACACCTTC.

The chain has TRBV5-8 and TRBJ2-7, with TRBD1 matching 7 bases. Germline CDR1 reads SGHTS; CDR2 reads YDEGEE. After removal of 2 bases from V and 3 bases from J, the junction contained 2 bases not matched to a gene. This CDR3 has 13 residues. The CDR3 nucleotides read TGTGCCAGCAGCTTAGGGGGCCTCTACGAGCAGTACTTC. Translating gives CASSLGGLYEQYF. The variable domain in full, completed from reference TRBV5-8 and TRBJ2-7, reads EAGVTQSPTHLIKTRGQQATLRCSPISGHTSVYWYQQALGLGLQFLLWYDEGEERNRGNFPPRFSGRQFPNYSSELNVNALELEDSALYLCASSLGGLYEQYFGPGTRLTVT.

This clonotype came up many times. The V call is TRBV6-2 or TRBV6-3, the J call TRBJ2-1; no clear D. The V end was cut by 2 bases, the J end by 3 bases, with 2 bases between. Germline V lookup: CDR1 MNHEY, CDR2 SVGEGT. CDR3 size: 12 residues. The CDR3 DNA is TGTGCCAGCAGTTACGGCTACAATGAGCAGTTCTTC. Translation gives CASSYGYNEQFF.

This clonotype turned up a few times. The chain recombines TRBV7-9 with TRBJ1-2, with D possibly TRBD1 on 5 matching bases. The V gene's germline CDR1 is SEHNR and CDR2 FQNEAQ (reference sequence). The CDR3 runs to 13 residues. Trimming removed 5 bases from V and 2 bases from J, with 9 bases in between. The CDR3 protein is CASSRGPNYGYTF. The CDR3 DNA is TGTGCCAGCAGCCGGGGACCGAACTATGGCTACACCTTC.

The table lists this clonotype with many counts. This chain connects TRBV7-9 to TRBJ1-4; 7 bases are a match to TRBD1. Germline CDR1 and CDR2: SEHNR and FQNEAQ (reference sequence). V gave up 1 base and J gave up 6 bases; unmatched junction bases: 8. This CDR3 comprises 16 residues. The CDR3: CASSLEVQGQDEKLFF. CDR3 nucleotides: TGTGCCAGCAGCTTAGAGGTACAGGGGCAGGATGAAAAACTGTTTTTT.

This clonotype was seen ten or more times. The chain links TRBV4-3 to TRBJ2-7, with D perhaps given as TRBD1 or TRBD2 (5 bases each). The CDR3 covers 14 residues. Germline CDR1 reads LGHNA; CDR2 reads YSLEER. Trimming stripped 2 bases from V and 3 bases from J, with 11 bases between. The CDR3 sequence is CASSQTGRGYEQYF. CDR3 sequence (DNA): TGCGCCAGCAGCCAAACGGGACGGGGCTACGAGCAGTACTTC.

The chain couples TRBV12-3 or TRBV12-4 to TRBJ1-2; D not certain. Trimming removed 7 bases at V and 2 bases at J, with 11 bases between. The CDR3 runs to 13 residues. CDR3 region: CASIRLNNYGYTF. DNA of the CDR3: TGTGCCAGCATCAGACTGAACAACTATGGCTACACCTTC.

The chain employs TRBV10-3 and TRBJ2-1; TRBD2 matches 7 bases. This CDR3 region has 13 residues. Per the germline V gene, CDR1 is ENHRY and CDR2 is SYGVKD. The V and J ends lost 4 bases and 5 bases, in that order; junction bases with no gene match: 2. The CDR3 sequence is CAISGGGDNEQFF. CDR3 DNA sequence: TGTGCCATCAGTGGGGGAGGGGACAATGAGCAGTTCTTC.

The CDR3: CANTTGGNTIYF. CDR3 in DNA: TGTGCCAACACGACAGGCGGAAACACCATATATTTT. The chain employs TRBV10-3 and TRBJ1-3, with D tentatively TRBD1 (6 bases). The ends were cut back, 10 bases at V and 4 bases at J, with 11 bases in the middle. Germline CDR1 is ENHRY and CDR2 is SYGVKD. The CDR3 runs to 12 residues.